A selection of T cell receptor beta chains follows, all from one sample in a study of T cell responses to AZD1222 COVID-19 vaccine. Data came from immunoSEQ multiplex PCR; TCRdb stores just in-frame clones and leaves some out. Here the sample spans about 160,000 clones, around nine tenths being singletons. Source: peripheral blood, taken 28 days after the second AZD1222 dose. These receptors all stem from an adult who received the AZD1222 COVID-19 vaccine. Each CDR3 is given with its conserved first and last residue. Each record gives: CDR3 protein, CDR3 DNA, V gene, clone size, J gene, D gene, CDR3 length. A D gene is named only where the DNA matches it firmly. A row's size may be missing; if present it is once, few, many or a size class.

CDR3: CASSPWGGTGDTEAFF
DNA: TGTGCCAGCTCACCATGGGGCGGGACAGGGGACACTGAAGCTTTCTTT
V: TRBV18
size: once
J: TRBJ1-1
D: TRBD1
length: 16

CDR3: CASGLVMGYNQPQHF
DNA: TGTGCTAGTGGTTTGGTAATGGGTTACAATCAGCCCCAGCATTTT
V: TRBV12-5
size: NA
J: TRBJ1-5
D: NA
length: 15

CDR3: CASSFGQGSGNTIYF
DNA: TGCGCCAGCAGCTTCGGACAGGGGTCTGGAAACACCATATATTTT
V: TRBV5-1
size: many
J: TRBJ1-3
D: TRBD1
length: 15

CDR3: CAWSVTEGYNEQFF
DNA: TGTGCCTGGAGTGTAACTGAGGGCTACAATGAGCAGTTCTTC
V: TRBV30
size: NA
J: TRBJ2-1
D: NA
length: 14

CDR3: CSGYGALGAMNTEAFF
DNA: TGCAGCGGGTACGGGGCCCTGGGGGCCATGAACACTGAAGCTTTCTTT
V: TRBV29-1
size: NA
J: TRBJ1-1
D: NA
length: 16

CDR3: CAISDQGSSYEQYF
DNA: TGTGCCATCAGTGACCAAGGATCCTCCTACGAGCAGTACTTC
V: TRBV10-3
size: few
J: TRBJ2-7
D: NA
length: 14

CDR3: CASSIPVGKLFF
DNA: TGTGCCAGTAGTATACCAGTCGGAAAACTGTTTTTT
V: TRBV19
size: NA
J: TRBJ1-4
D: NA
length: 12

CDR3: CSVLRGSYEQYF
DNA: TGCAGCGTTCTAAGGGGCTCCTACGAGCAGTACTTC
V: TRBV29-1
size: NA
J: TRBJ2-7
D: NA
length: 12

CDR3: CASSPRQGATYNEQFF
DNA: TGTGCCAGCAGCCCCAGACAGGGCGCGACCTACAATGAGCAGTTCTTC
V: TRBV11-2
size: NA
J: TRBJ2-1
D: TRBD1
length: 16

CDR3: CALGGKGDGYTF
DNA: TGTGCCCTAGGGGGGAAGGGCGATGGCTACACCTTC
V: TRBV2
size: NA
J: TRBJ1-2
D: NA
length: 12

CDR3: CSASFGGSSYNEQFF
DNA: TGCAGTGCTAGTTTTGGCGGGAGCTCCTACAATGAGCAGTTCTTC
V: TRBV20-1
size: NA
J: TRBJ2-1
D: TRBD2
length: 15

CDR3: CASSDRGGRGDQPQHF
DNA: TGTGCCAGCAGTGATAGGGGAGGACGGGGGGATCAGCCCCAGCATTTT
V: TRBV2
size: NA
J: TRBJ1-5
D: NA
length: 16

CDR3: CASSLDRGNQPQHF
DNA: TGTGCCAGCAGTTTAGACCGAGGCAATCAGCCCCAGCATTTT
V: TRBV6-6
size: NA
J: TRBJ1-5
D: NA
length: 14

CDR3: CATSDFKDREGETQYF
DNA: TGTGCCACCAGTGATTTTAAAGACAGGGAGGGAGAGACCCAGTACTTC
V: TRBV24-1
size: NA
J: TRBJ2-5
D: NA
length: 16

CDR3: CAWSFPGRAEEKLFF
DNA: TGTGCCTGGAGTTTCCCTGGCAGGGCGGAGGAAAAACTGTTTTTT
V: TRBV30
size: NA
J: TRBJ1-4
D: NA
length: 15

CDR3: CSVASGGTYEQYF
DNA: TGCAGCGTTGCCTCCGGCGGAACCTACGAGCAGTACTTC
V: TRBV29-1
size: NA
J: TRBJ2-7
D: NA
length: 13

CDR3: CASSLGQGAHTDTQYF
DNA: TGCGCCAGCAGCTTGGGGCAGGGGGCGCATACAGATACGCAGTATTTT
V: TRBV5-1
size: NA
J: TRBJ2-3
D: TRBD1
length: 16

CDR3: CASSQGTGVPRQPQHF
DNA: TGTGCCAGCAGCCAAGGGACAGGGGTACCCCGTCAGCCCCAGCATTTT
V: TRBV3-1/TRBV3-2
size: NA
J: TRBJ1-5
D: TRBD1
length: 16

CDR3: CASRLGQGVRAFF
DNA: TGTGCCAGCAGACTAGGACAGGGGGTAAGGGCTTTCTTT
V: TRBV12-3/TRBV12-4
size: NA
J: TRBJ1-1
D: TRBD1
length: 13

CDR3: CASSQSGSSTGELFF
DNA: TGTGCCAGCAGCCAAAGCGGGAGCTCCACCGGGGAGCTGTTTTTT
V: TRBV11-2
size: NA
J: TRBJ2-2
D: TRBD2
length: 15

CDR3: CASGLGGATGYTF
DNA: TGTGCTAGTGGTTTGGGTGGGGCGACTGGCTACACCTTC
V: TRBV12-5
size: NA
J: TRBJ1-2
D: NA
length: 13

CDR3: CASSGLAGGRSSYEQYF
DNA: TGTGCCAGCTCGGGACTAGCGGGAGGAAGGAGCTCCTACGAGCAGTACTTC
V: TRBV3-1/TRBV3-2
size: once
J: TRBJ2-7
D: TRBD2
length: 17

CDR3: CASTSWGDTQYF
DNA: TGTGCCAGTACCTCTTGGGGGGATACGCAGTATTTT
V: TRBV19
size: NA
J: TRBJ2-3
D: NA
length: 12

CDR3: CASSQGPVAGTRAVEQYF
DNA: TGTGCCAGCAGCCAGGGGCCCGTGGCGGGCACCAGGGCCGTCGAGCAGTACTTC
V: TRBV4-2
size: NA
J: TRBJ2-7
D: NA
length: 18

CDR3: CASSQDPLAGVIGELFF
DNA: TGTGCCAGCAGCCAAGACCCCCTAGCGGGAGTTATCGGGGAGCTGTTTTTT
V: TRBV3-1/TRBV3-2
size: NA
J: TRBJ2-2
D: TRBD2
length: 17

CDR3: CASSDDHRSNYGYTF
DNA: TGTGCCAGCAGTGACGATCACAGGTCAAACTATGGCTACACCTTC
V: TRBV25-1
size: NA
J: TRBJ1-2
D: NA
length: 15

CDR3: CASSYDRREQFF
DNA: TGTGCCAGCAGTTATGACAGGCGCGAGCAGTTCTTC
V: TRBV6-5
size: NA
J: TRBJ2-1
D: NA
length: 12

CDR3: CAWSLRTSGRAYNEQFF
DNA: TGTGCCTGGAGTCTTCGGACTAGCGGGAGGGCCTACAATGAGCAGTTCTTC
V: TRBV30
size: NA
J: TRBJ2-1
D: TRBD2
length: 17

CDR3: CATSDRRGGYTF
DNA: TGTGCCACCAGTGATCGACGGGGAGGCTACACCTTC
V: TRBV24-1
size: NA
J: TRBJ1-2
D: NA
length: 12

CDR3: CASSPGQQSNYGYTF
DNA: TGTGCCAGCAGCCCTGGACAGCAAAGTAACTATGGCTACACCTTC
V: TRBV4-2
size: NA
J: TRBJ1-2
D: NA
length: 15

CDR3: CASSLDTTLEQYF
DNA: TGTGCCAGCAGCTTAGACACAACCCTCGAGCAGTACTTC
V: TRBV7-9
size: NA
J: TRBJ2-7
D: NA
length: 13

CDR3: CASSKQDMNKLFF
DNA: TGTGCCAGTAGTAAACAGGACATGAATAAACTGTTTTTT
V: TRBV19
size: NA
J: TRBJ1-4
D: NA
length: 13

CDR3: CSVAGTDPNQPQHF
DNA: TGCAGCGTAGCCGGGACGGACCCGAATCAGCCCCAGCATTTT
V: TRBV29-1
size: once
J: TRBJ1-5
D: NA
length: 14

CDR3: CASSLEPGQKLSF
DNA: TGTGCCAGCAGTTTAGAGCCGGGACAGAAACTTTCCTTT
V: TRBV27
size: NA
J: TRBJ1-6
D: TRBD1
length: 13

CDR3: CASSYDTGVSYEQYF
DNA: TGTGCCAGCAGTTACGATACGGGAGTATCCTACGAGCAGTACTTC
V: TRBV6-5
size: few
J: TRBJ2-7
D: NA
length: 15

CDR3: CASSWTYQNEKLFF
DNA: TGTGCCAGCAGTTGGACATATCAAAATGAAAAACTGTTTTTT
V: TRBV6-6
size: NA
J: TRBJ1-4
D: NA
length: 14

CDR3: CASSTRGGTGPYEQYF
DNA: TGTGCCAGTAGTACCCGGGGGGGGACAGGGCCCTACGAGCAGTACTTC
V: TRBV19
size: NA
J: TRBJ2-7
D: NA
length: 16

CDR3: CAWSPDREKLFF
DNA: TGTGCCTGGAGCCCGGACCGTGAAAAACTGTTTTTT
V: TRBV30
size: NA
J: TRBJ1-4
D: NA
length: 12

CDR3: CSVAGIGSYEQYF
DNA: TGCAGCGTTGCCGGTATCGGGTCCTACGAGCAGTACTTC
V: TRBV29-1
size: NA
J: TRBJ2-7
D: NA
length: 13

CDR3: CASRDINYGYTF
DNA: TGTGCCAGCAGGGACATCAACTATGGCTACACCTTC
V: TRBV27
size: NA
J: TRBJ1-2
D: NA
length: 12

CDR3: CASQDPGSANYGYTF
DNA: TGCGCCAGCCAGGACCCAGGGAGCGCTAACTATGGCTACACCTTC
V: TRBV5-1
size: NA
J: TRBJ1-2
D: NA
length: 15

CDR3: CASSLQAGRNTEAFF
DNA: TGTGCCAGCAGTCTCCAGGCAGGGAGGAACACTGAAGCTTTCTTT
V: TRBV27
size: NA
J: TRBJ1-1
D: NA
length: 15

CDR3: CASSQEGQGELYGYTF
DNA: TGCGCCAGCAGCCAAGAAGGACAGGGGGAACTCTATGGCTACACCTTC
V: TRBV4-1
size: NA
J: TRBJ1-2
D: TRBD1
length: 16

CDR3: CASSSRGRIITEAFF
DNA: TGTGCCAGCAGTTCCAGGGGCAGGATAATCACTGAAGCTTTCTTT
V: TRBV27
size: NA
J: TRBJ1-1
D: NA
length: 15

CDR3: CASTPASGSSGELFF
DNA: TGTGCCAGCACCCCGGCTAGCGGGAGTTCCGGGGAGCTGTTTTTT
V: TRBV27
size: NA
J: TRBJ2-2
D: TRBD2
length: 15

CDR3: CASSEERSRVRDTGELFF
DNA: TGTGCCAGCAGTGAAGAGCGGTCCAGGGTTCGGGACACCGGGGAGCTGTTTTTT
V: TRBV6-1
size: NA
J: TRBJ2-2
D: NA
length: 18

CDR3: CATSRTSVPSTDTQYF
DNA: TGTGCCACCAGCAGGACCAGCGTACCTAGCACAGATACGCAGTATTTT
V: TRBV15
size: NA
J: TRBJ2-3
D: NA
length: 16

CDR3: CASIAGRQETQYF
DNA: TGTGCCAGCATCGCGGGGAGACAAGAGACCCAGTACTTC
V: TRBV2
size: NA
J: TRBJ2-5
D: NA
length: 13

CDR3: CASSLPGGYGYTF
DNA: TGTGCCAGCAGCCTCCCCGGTGGCTATGGCTACACCTTC
V: TRBV7-2
size: NA
J: TRBJ1-2
D: NA
length: 13